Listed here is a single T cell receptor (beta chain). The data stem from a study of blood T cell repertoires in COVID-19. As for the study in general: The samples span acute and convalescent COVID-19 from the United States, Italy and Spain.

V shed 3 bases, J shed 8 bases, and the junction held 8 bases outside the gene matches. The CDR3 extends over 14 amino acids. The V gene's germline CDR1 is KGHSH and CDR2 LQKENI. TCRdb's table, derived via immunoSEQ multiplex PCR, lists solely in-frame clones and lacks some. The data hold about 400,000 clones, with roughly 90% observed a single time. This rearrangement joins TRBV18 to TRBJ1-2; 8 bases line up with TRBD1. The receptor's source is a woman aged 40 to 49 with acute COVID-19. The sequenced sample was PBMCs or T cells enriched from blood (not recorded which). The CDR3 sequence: CASSPGQGQYGYTF. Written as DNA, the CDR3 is TGTGCCAGCTCACCCGGACAGGGACAGTACGGCTACACCTTC.